This is a list of T cell receptor beta chains from one sample in a study of T cells after yellow fever vaccination. Using its own MiXCR run on the 5' RACE reads, TCRdb lists one record per CDR3 protein. Of 550,000 or so distinct CDR3 sequences listed, about 19% are singletons. This material consisted of PBMCs, taken 15 days after the yellow fever booster vaccination. These TCRs come from a man aged 25 to 40 who received the YFV17D yellow fever vaccine. Each CDR3 is given with its conserved first and last residue.

CDR3 protein	V gene	J gene
CAIRAAGASSTYEQYF	TRBV10-3	TRBJ2-7
CASSPSITMFYEQYF	TRBV18	TRBJ2-7
CASSRDPANEKLFF	TRBV12-3/TRBV12-4	TRBJ1-4
CASSQATSNQPQHF	TRBV4-2	TRBJ1-5
CSARGLQGVTNEKLFF	TRBV20-1	TRBJ1-4
CASSLNPQISDTQYF	TRBV7-3	TRBJ2-3
CASSGRGRKGNYEQYF	TRBV9	TRBJ2-7
CSARTPTGGLSFLLNEQFF	TRBV20-1	TRBJ2-1
CASSSRDTSYGYTF	TRBV7-8	TRBJ1-2
CASSEWEQYF	TRBV2	TRBJ2-7
CASSDLTSGRASVGELFF	TRBV6-1	TRBJ2-2
CAIRATAQETQYF	TRBV10-3	TRBJ2-5
CSAERWNKGDEQFF	TRBV29-1	TRBJ2-1
CASSSRGPQHF	TRBV6-2/TRBV6-3	TRBJ1-5
CSARLVGHSQETQYF	TRBV20-1	TRBJ2-5